Described below is a single T cell receptor beta chain sequence and its context. Which antigen it targets is not known. The sample holds no much larger clone one base away, and base qualities are not on file. The immunoSEQ Assay, a bias-controlled multiplex PCR, was used to amplify TCRbeta CDR3 regions from genomic DNA. For the original study's pipeline: Nucleated cell counts per sample were estimated from amplification of reference gene primers within the assay. Sequence reads were collapsed and filtered to measure the absolute abundance of every unique TCRbeta CDR3 rearrangement. For each sample, productive Simpson clonality was calculated as the square root of Simpson's diversity index over productive rearrangements. In its TCRdb copy, this immuneACCESS table keeps in-frame sequences only and misses some clones. Where compared with another copy, unresolved V genes explain less than half of these, and the others have no known cause. D and trimming were read from the DNA, whereas the V and J calls and clone size are those reported in that table. The table for this sample lists just over 80,000 clones; roughly 89% of them were counted only once. Together, the top ten hold approximately 1% of the sample.

In the prospective study, participants were about 18 to 90 years old, resided in 24 geographic areas of the United States, and were enrolled through a virtual design. In the prospective study, participants were assigned to cohorts based on the clinical history participants reported in a screening survey and a study questionnaire. Mobile phlebotomists in the prospective study collected whole blood, serum and a nasopharyngeal or oropharyngeal swab from every participant. Participants in the prospective study had the option to provide additional blood draws and questionnaires over a roughly two-month period. Blood samples from the prospective study were shipped frozen or at room temperature prior to DNA extraction. The data were obtained in a study of blood T cell repertoires in COVID-19 (dated by TCRdb to 2019 to 2021). Background for the entire study: Collaborator samples came from the United States, Italy and Spain and covered acute and convalescent phases of COVID-19. The material from the prospective study consisted of cDNA or gDNA derived from T cells, B-cell-depleted T cells, or PBMCs. The samples were drawn from two sources: the first 160 participants of the ongoing ImmuneRACE study, and 1,200 or so subjects contributed by 6 global collaborators. A de-identified subject ID, COVID-19 status, age in years and sex were almost always included in the sample metadata. Where HLA class I and class II types were available, the types were taken from metadata supplied by the sample provider, not from assay-based typing. The dataset comprised deeply sampled blood TCRbeta repertoires from subjects exposed to, actively infected with, or recovered from COVID-19. The repertoires were made available in a free public database intended to serve as a resource for research on the immune response to SARS-CoV-2. The research as a whole found: The quantity of clinical and demographic metadata differed by source and by participant and was supplied without curation.

The germline V gene provides CDR1 MRHNA and CDR2 SNTAGT. Including cysteine and phenylalanine, the CDR3 has 13 amino acids. Of the read, only the CDR3 DNA is kept; its 39 bases are in frame from base 1. Trimming accounts for 4 bases at V and 6 bases at J, while the number of junction bases matched to no gene is 3. The receptor was isolated from a woman between 50 and 59 years old with acute COVID-19. The sample consisted of PBMCs or T cells enriched from blood (not recorded which). This chain is built from TRBV6-4 and TRBJ1-2; 9 bases in the junction line up with TRBD1. The CDR3 here reads CASSVGTGNGYTF. The sequenced DNA: TGTGCCAGCAGTGTGGGGACAGGGAATGGCTACACCTTC.